The 19 T cell receptor beta chains presented below share a single source sample, sequenced in a study of cytomegalovirus exposure and HLA in healthy donors. Vbeta (60) and Jbeta (13) primers were used in the PCR. Assay used: immunoSEQ multiplex PCR; TCRdb lists only in-frame clones, some missing. The sample yields under 200,000 clones, 68% seen once. Material: PBMCs. The receptors shown here come from a man over 45 in good health and CMV-seronegative.

The rearrangement links TRBV11-3 to TRBJ2-3; 7 positions match TRBD2. The CDR3 extends over 15 amino acids. Germline-derived CDR1 and CDR2 are SGHNT and YENEEA. V lost 5 bases to trimming and J lost 3 bases; unmatched junction nucleotides: 8. As DNA, the CDR3 is TGTGCCAGCAGCCCGAATACGGGGGGAACAGATACGCAGTATTTT. Translated, it gives CASSPNTGGTDTQYF.

The sample holds a few counts of this clone. The rearrangement links TRBV7-2 to TRBJ2-3; no clear D gene. V was trimmed by 5 bases and J by 3 bases, leaving 15 bases between them. The CDR3 runs to 15 residues. Per the germline V gene, CDR1 is SGHTA and CDR2 is FQGNSA. CDR3 nucleotide sequence: TGTGCCAGCAGCCCTTCCCACTTTAAGACAGATACGCAGTATTTT. It yields the protein CASSPSHFKTDTQYF.

As regards this clone: The identical CDR3 is also encoded by other nucleotide sequences in the sample. The chain uses TRBV2 and TRBJ1-5; 8 nucleotides line up with TRBD1. Unmatched junction bases numbered 3, after V lost 6 bases and J lost 2 bases. This CDR3 contains 14 residues. Germline V CDR1 and CDR2: SNHLY, FYNNEI. The CDR3 DNA reads as TGTGCCAGCAGCGGGACAGGCGGCAATCAGCCCCAGCATTTT. Translated, it gives CASSGTGGNQPQHF.

The V gene is TRBV18, the J gene TRBJ1-2, with D possibly TRBD1 on 6 matching bases. Germline assignment: CDR1 KGHSH and CDR2 LQKENI. The CDR3 consists of 17 residues. Trimming left V 2 bases short and J 5 bases short, with 21 bases between. The CDR3: CASSPDNQGSLLYGYTF. The CDR3 coding sequence is TGTGCCAGCTCACCAGACAACCAGGGGTCCTTGCTATATGGCTACACCTTC. The whole variable domain, filled in from reference TRBV18 and TRBJ1-2, reads NAGVMQNPRHLVRRRGQEARLRCSPMKGHSHVYWYRQLPEEGLKFMVYLQKENIIDESGMPKERFSAEFPKEGPSILRIQQVVRGDSAAYFCASSPDNQGSLLYGYTFGSGTRLTVV.

This chain links TRBV6-5 with TRBJ2-6; D might be TRBD1 (5 bases). The CDR3 has 15 residues. The germline gives CDR1 MNHEY, CDR2 SVGAGI. V was trimmed by 5 bases and J by 4 bases, leaving 12 bases between them. CDR3 coding DNA: TGTGCCAGCAGTCAACCAGGGTCAGGGGCCAACGTCCTGACTTTC. This codes for CASSQPGSGANVLTF.

The genes are TRBV7-2 and TRBJ2-1, with D tentatively TRBD1 (5 bases). Germline CDR1 is SGHTA and CDR2 is FQGNSA. The CDR3 is made up of 13 amino acids. V was pared by 6 bases and J by 2 bases, with 8 bases between. The CDR3 sequence: CASSTGPYNEQFF. In nucleotides, the CDR3 is TGTGCCAGCAGTACAGGTCCCTACAATGAGCAGTTCTTC. Supplemented by reference TRBV7-2 and TRBJ2-1, the full variable domain reads GAGVSQSPSNKVTEKGKDVELRCDPISGHTALYWYRQSLGQGLEFLIYFQGNSAPDKSGLPSDRFSAERTGGSVSTLTIQRTQQEDSAVYLCASSTGPYNEQFFGPGTRLTVL.

The chain carries TRBV28 and TRBJ1-2, with D tentatively TRBD1 (6 bases). Trimming left V 5 bases short and J 7 bases short, with 20 bases between. Germline CDR1 and CDR2: MDHEN and SYDVKM. The CDR3 is 15 amino acids. The CDR3 loop reads CASSTPSTGWAGYTF. CDR3 in DNA: TGTGCCAGCAGTACGCCCTCAACAGGGTGGGCTGGCTACACCTTC.

This clone appeared once. This rearrangement joins TRBV6-6 to TRBJ1-5; a weak D match, TRBD1 (5 bases). Germline V gene lookup returns CDR1 MNHNY and CDR2 SVGAGI (reference sequence). This CDR3 contains 14 residues. Between the trimmed V and J ends, which lost 2 bases and 6 bases, there was a span of 11 bases. CDR3 region: CASSYLGAAQPQHF. CDR3 bases: TGTGCCAGCAGTTACCTAGGGGCGGCTCAGCCCCAGCATTTT.

This clone came up a few times. V usage is TRBV19 and J usage is TRBJ1-4; no firm D call. The CDR3 runs 16 residues. Trimming left V 1 base short and J 8 bases short, with 17 bases between. Germline V gene sequence: CDR1 LNHDA, CDR2 SQIVND (reference sequence). CDR3 residues: CASSIGFDTLREKLFF. In nucleotides, the CDR3 is TGTGCCAGTAGTATAGGGTTCGACACCCTGCGCGAAAAACTGTTTTTT.

This clone was seen just once. The chain employs TRBV28 and TRBJ1-1, with D maybe TRBD1 (5 bases). Trimming left V 2 bases short and J 5 bases short, with 15 bases between. The CDR3 consists of 15 residues. Germline loops: CDR1 MDHEN, CDR2 SYDVKM. The CDR3 DNA reads TGTGCCAGCAGTTTAAGGTCCGGGGGAAGGACTGAAGCTTTCTTT. Protein sequence: CASSLRSGGRTEAFF.

This clone was seen more than once but under ten times. The rearrangement uses TRBV10-3 and TRBJ2-3; 14 bases agree with TRBD2. The CDR3 runs to 17 residues. The junction had 7 bases not matched to a gene; V was cut back by 5 bases and J by 3 bases. The germline V gene has CDR1 ENHRY and CDR2 SYGVKD. CDR3 coding DNA: TGTGCCATCAGTCCCGGGACTAGCGGGGGAGAAACAGATACGCAGTATTTT. The encoded protein is CAISPGTSGGETDTQYF.

In nucleotides, the CDR3 is TGCGCCAGCAGCCCCGGACAGTCGTTTCAGCCCCAGCATTTT. Protein product: CASSPGQSFQPQHF. This chain links TRBV4-1 with TRBJ1-5; tentatively, D is TRBD1 (6 bases). V was cut by 4 bases and J by 6 bases, with 13 bases left in between. The CDR3 spans 14 residues. Germline V gene lookup returns CDR1 MGHRA and CDR2 YSYEKL.

The chain combines TRBV5-1 with TRBJ2-5; 10 bases map to TRBD2. The CDR3 has 15 residues. V lost 4 bases, J lost 3 bases, and 6 bases stayed unmatched. The V gene's germline CDR1 is SGHRS and CDR2 YFSETQ. This CDR3 reads CASSVGTSGEETQYF. The CDR3 DNA follows: TGCGCCAGCAGCGTAGGTACTAGCGGGGAAGAGACCCAGTACTTC. Full variable domain (remainder filled in from reference TRBV5-1 and TRBJ2-5): KAGVTQTPRYLIKTRGQQVTLSCSPISGHRSVSWYQQTPGQGLQFLFEYFSETQRNKGNFPGRFSGRQFSNSRSEMNVSTLELGDSALYLCASSVGTSGEETQYFGPGTRLLVL.

Remarks on this clone: Other DNA sequences in this specimen translate into the identical CDR3. As DNA, the CDR3 is TGTGCCAGCAGTGGGACAGGGGATCAGCCCCAGCATTTT. It is translated as CASSGTGDQPQHF. The V call is TRBV2, the J call TRBJ1-5, with 9 bases fitting TRBD1. The CDR3 sequence is 13 residues long. V shed 4 bases and J 5 bases; nucleotides not matched to a gene: 0. Germline V gene lookup returns CDR1 SNHLY and CDR2 FYNNEI.

The chain carries TRBV5-1 and TRBJ2-1; possible D gene TRBD1, 6 bases. Germline V gene sequence: CDR1 SGHRS, CDR2 YFSETQ. The ends were cut back, 0 bases at V and 2 bases at J, with 12 bases in the middle. CDR3 length: 16 residues. The CDR3 sequence: CASSLVGQGPYNEQFF. The CDR3 region has the DNA TGCGCCAGCAGCTTGGTTGGGCAGGGGCCCTACAATGAGCAGTTCTTC.

This chain links TRBV27 with TRBJ2-3, with D uncertain. Germline CDR1 and CDR2: MNHEY and SMNVEV (reference sequence). Trimming took 8 bases from V and 8 from J, leaving 11 bases between them. The length of the CDR3 is 11 residues. In DNA form, the CDR3 reads TGTGCCAGCTCTGCCTATGGTACGCAGTATTTT. The encoded protein is CASSAYGTQYF.

The CDR3 spells CASRDRGQSYEQYF. CDR3 nucleotides: TGTGCCAGTAGGGACAGGGGACAATCCTACGAGCAGTACTTC. The genes are TRBV19 and TRBJ2-7; 9 bases line up with TRBD1. In germline, CDR1 is LNHDA, CDR2 SQIVND (reference sequence). V trimming: 6 bases; J trimming: 1 base; junction bases outside the gene matches: 4. This CDR3 spans 14 amino acids.

This clone was counted between two and nine times. The chain carries TRBV7-2 and TRBJ2-3; 8 bases align to TRBD1. The CDR3 length is 18 residues. Germline-derived CDR1 and CDR2 are SGHTA and FQGNSA. V lost 2 bases, J lost 0 bases, and 10 bases stayed unmatched. CDR3 nucleotide sequence: TGTGCCAGCAGCTTAACCTCTATTCGGGACAGGAGCACAGATACGCAGTATTTT. This translates into CASSLTSIRDRSTDTQYF. The variable domain in full, completed from reference TRBV7-2 and TRBJ2-3, reads GAGVSQSPSNKVTEKGKDVELRCDPISGHTALYWYRQSLGQGLEFLIYFQGNSAPDKSGLPSDRFSAERTGGSVSTLTIQRTQQEDSAVYLCASSLTSIRDRSTDTQYFGPGTRLTVL.

This clone was seen a handful of times. The J gene is TRBJ2-7, the V gene TRBV11-1; 7 positions agree with TRBD2. The ends lost 5 bases at V and 4 bases at J; junction bases unmatched: 11. Per the germline V gene, CDR1 is SGHAT and CDR2 is FQDESV (reference sequence). The CDR3 has 15 amino acids. CDR3 residues: CASSLGLDSYYEQYF. The CDR3 DNA reads TGTGCCAGCAGCCTCGGACTAGATTCGTATTACGAGCAGTACTTC.